This T cell receptor (beta chain) was documented in a study of T cell repertoires in cytomegalovirus infection. Whole-study context: Recently identified HLA-C-restricted CMV epitopes and well-studied HLA-B-restricted CMV epitopes were used by the study. Matching HLA type and CMV infection were both indicated by public TCR beta signatures.

Study findings and constraints: Ex vivo, HLA-C-restricted CMV-specific TCR beta clonotypes prevailed over the rest of the response. Carriers of CMV and the relevant HLA type were discriminated by public TCR beta frequency.

Germline V CDR1 and CDR2: DFQATT, SNEGSKA (reference sequence). Between the trimmed V and J ends, which lost 5 bases and 2 bases, there was a span of 12 bases. The CDR3 runs to 14 residues. Using its own MiXCR run on the reads, TCRdb lists one record per CDR3 protein. In the table there are about 570,000 distinct CDR3 sequences, 40% of which are singletons. Turning to this clonotype: The antigen is not known.

The chain links TRBV20-1 to TRBJ2-2, with D perhaps TRBD1 (6 bases). The source material was cultured PBMCs, sampled from culture after CMV antigen stimulation. The receptor comes from a human donor in good health (CMV status not recorded). Some clones in this sample may be carry-over from other donors' samples. The DNA of the CDR3 is TGCAGTGCTCTTGGACAGCCAAACACCGGGGAGCTGTTTTTT. This codes for CSALGQPNTGELFF.